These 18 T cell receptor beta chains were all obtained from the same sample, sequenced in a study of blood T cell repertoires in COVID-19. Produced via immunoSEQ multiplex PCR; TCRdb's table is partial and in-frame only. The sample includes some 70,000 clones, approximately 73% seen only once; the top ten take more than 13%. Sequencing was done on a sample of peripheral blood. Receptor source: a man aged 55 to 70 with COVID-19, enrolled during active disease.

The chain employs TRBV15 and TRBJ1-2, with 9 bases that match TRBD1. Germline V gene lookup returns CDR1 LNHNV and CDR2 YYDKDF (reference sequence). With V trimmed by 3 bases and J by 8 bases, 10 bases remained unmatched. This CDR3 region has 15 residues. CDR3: CATSRAGTGNFGYTF. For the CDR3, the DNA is TGTGCCACCAGCAGGGCTGGGACAGGGAATTTCGGCTACACCTTC.

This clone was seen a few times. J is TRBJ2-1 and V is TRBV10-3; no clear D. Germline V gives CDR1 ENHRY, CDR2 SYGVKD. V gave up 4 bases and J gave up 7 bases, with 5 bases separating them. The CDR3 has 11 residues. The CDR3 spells CAISARNEQFF. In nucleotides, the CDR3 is TGTGCCATCAGTGCCCGTAATGAGCAGTTCTTC.

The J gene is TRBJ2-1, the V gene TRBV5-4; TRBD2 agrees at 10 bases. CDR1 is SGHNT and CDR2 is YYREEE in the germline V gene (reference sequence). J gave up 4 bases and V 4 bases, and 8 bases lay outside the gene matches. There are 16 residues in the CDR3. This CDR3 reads CASSLLAGATYNEQFF. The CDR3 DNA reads TGTGCCAGCAGCCTTCTAGCGGGAGCGACATACAATGAGCAGTTCTTC.

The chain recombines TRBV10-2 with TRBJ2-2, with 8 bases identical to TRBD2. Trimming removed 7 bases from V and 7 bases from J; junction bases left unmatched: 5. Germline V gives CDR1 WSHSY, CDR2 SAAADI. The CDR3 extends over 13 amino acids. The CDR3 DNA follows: TGCGCCAGCAAGGGACTAGGTGGCGGGGAGCTGTTTTTT. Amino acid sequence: CASKGLGGGELFF.

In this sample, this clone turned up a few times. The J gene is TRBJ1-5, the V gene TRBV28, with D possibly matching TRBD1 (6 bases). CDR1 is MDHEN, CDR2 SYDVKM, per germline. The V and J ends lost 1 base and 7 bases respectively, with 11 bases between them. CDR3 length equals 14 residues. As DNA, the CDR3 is TGTGCCAGCAGTTTATCGTCGGGGGGCCAGCCCCAGCATTTT. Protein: CASSLSSGGQPQHF. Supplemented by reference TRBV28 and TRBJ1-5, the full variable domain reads DVKVTQSSRYLVKRTGEKVFLECVQDMDHENMFWYRQDPGLGLRLIYFSYDVKMKEKGDIPEGYSVSREKKERFSLILESASTNQTSMYLCASSLSSGGQPQHFGDGTRLSIL.

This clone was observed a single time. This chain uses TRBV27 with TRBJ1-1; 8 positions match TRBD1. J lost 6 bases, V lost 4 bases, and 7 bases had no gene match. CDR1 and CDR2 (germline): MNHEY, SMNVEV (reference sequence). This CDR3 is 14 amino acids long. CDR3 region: CASSSRTGWSEAFF. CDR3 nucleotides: TGTGCCAGCAGTTCGCGGACAGGGTGGTCTGAAGCTTTCTTT.

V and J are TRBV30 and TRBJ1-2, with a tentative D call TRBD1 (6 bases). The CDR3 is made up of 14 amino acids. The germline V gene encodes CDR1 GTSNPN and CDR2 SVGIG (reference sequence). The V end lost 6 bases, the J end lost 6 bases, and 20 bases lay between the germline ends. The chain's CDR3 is CACPKGGLGDGYTF. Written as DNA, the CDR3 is TGTGCCTGCCCAAAGGGGGGGCTAGGGGATGGCTACACCTTC.

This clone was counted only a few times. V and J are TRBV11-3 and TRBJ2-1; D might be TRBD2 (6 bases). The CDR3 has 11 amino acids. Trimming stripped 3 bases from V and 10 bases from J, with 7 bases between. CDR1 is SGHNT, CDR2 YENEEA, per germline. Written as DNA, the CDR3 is TGTGCCAGCAGCTTTGGACTAGAGCAGTTCTTC. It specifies CASSFGLEQFF.

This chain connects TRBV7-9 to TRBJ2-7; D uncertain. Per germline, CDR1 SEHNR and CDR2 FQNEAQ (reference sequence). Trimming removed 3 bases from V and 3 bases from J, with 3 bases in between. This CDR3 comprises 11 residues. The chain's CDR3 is CASSFHYEQYF. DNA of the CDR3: TGTGCCAGCAGCTTTCACTACGAGCAGTACTTC.

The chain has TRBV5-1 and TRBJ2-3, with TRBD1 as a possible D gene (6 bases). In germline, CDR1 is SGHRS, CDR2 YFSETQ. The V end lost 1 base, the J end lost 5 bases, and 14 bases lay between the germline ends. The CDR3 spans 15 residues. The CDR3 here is CASSLSRGRVDTQYF. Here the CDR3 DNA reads TGCGCCAGCAGCTTGTCCAGGGGCCGCGTAGATACGCAGTATTTT.

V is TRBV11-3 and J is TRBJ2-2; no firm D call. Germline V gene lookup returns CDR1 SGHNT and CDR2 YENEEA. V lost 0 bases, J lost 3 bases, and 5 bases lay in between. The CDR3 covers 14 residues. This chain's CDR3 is CASSLDRDTGELFF. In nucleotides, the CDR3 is TGTGCCAGCAGCTTAGATCGAGACACCGGGGAGCTGTTTTTT. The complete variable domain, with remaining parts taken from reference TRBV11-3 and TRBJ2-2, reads EAGVVQSPRYKIIEKKQPVAFWCNPISGHNTLYWYLQNLGQGPELLIRYENEEAVDDSQLPKDRFSAERLKGVDSTLKIQPAELGDSAVYLCASSLDRDTGELFFGEGSRLTVL.

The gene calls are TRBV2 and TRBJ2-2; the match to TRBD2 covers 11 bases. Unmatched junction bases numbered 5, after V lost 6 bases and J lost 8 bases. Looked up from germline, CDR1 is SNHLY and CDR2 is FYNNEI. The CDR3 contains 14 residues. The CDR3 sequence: CASSRLAGTGELFF. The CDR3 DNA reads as TGTGCCAGCAGCAGACTAGCGGGGACTGGGGAGCTGTTTTTT.

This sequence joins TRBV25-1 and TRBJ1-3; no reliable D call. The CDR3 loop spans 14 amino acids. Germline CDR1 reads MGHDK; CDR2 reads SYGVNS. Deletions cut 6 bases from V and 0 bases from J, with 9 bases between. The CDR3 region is CASSPVGSGNTIYF. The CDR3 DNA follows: TGTGCCAGCAGCCCAGTTGGCTCTGGAAACACCATATATTTT. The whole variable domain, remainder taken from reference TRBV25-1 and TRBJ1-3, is EADIYQTPRYLVIGTGKKITLECSQTMGHDKMYWYQQDPGMELHLIHYSYGVNSTEKGDLSSESTVSRIRTEHFPLTLESARPSHTSQYLCASSPVGSGNTIYFGEGSWLTVV.

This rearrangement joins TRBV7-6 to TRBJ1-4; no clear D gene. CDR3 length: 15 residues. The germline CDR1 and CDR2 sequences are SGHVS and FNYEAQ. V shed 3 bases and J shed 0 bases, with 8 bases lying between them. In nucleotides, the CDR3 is TGTGCCAGCAGCTTGGAGCCTGCAACTAATGAAAAACTGTTTTTT. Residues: CASSLEPATNEKLFF.

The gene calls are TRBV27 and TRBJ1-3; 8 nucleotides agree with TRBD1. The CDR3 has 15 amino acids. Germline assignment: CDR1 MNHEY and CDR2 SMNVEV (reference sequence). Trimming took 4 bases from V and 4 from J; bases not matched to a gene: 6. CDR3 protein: CASSYQGQGGNTIYF. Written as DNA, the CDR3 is TGTGCCAGCAGTTATCAAGGACAGGGAGGAAACACCATATATTTT.

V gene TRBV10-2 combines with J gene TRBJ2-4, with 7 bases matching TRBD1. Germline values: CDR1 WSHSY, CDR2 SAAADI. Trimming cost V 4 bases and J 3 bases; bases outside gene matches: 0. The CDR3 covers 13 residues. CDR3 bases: TGCGCCAGCAGTGGGGACAGCAAAAACATTCAGTACTTC. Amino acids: CASSGDSKNIQYF.

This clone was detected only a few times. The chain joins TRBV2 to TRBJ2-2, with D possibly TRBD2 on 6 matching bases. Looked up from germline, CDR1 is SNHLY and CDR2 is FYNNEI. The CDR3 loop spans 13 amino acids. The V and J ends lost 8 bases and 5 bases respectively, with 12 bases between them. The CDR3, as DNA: TGTGCCAGCCGGGACTGGACTACCGGGGAGCTGTTTTTT. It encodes CASRDWTTGELFF.

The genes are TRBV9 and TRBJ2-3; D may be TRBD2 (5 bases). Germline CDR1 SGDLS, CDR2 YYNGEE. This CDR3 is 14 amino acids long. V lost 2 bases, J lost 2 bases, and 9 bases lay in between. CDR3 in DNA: TGTGCCAGCAGCGTCGGGGATACCACAGATACGCAGTATTTT. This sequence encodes CASSVGDTTDTQYF.